This T cell receptor (beta chain) was sequenced for a study of T cell repertoires in cytomegalovirus infection. Study-level background: Recently identified HLA-C-restricted CMV epitopes were used, and well-studied HLA-B-restricted CMV epitopes were used as well. It was the public TCR beta signatures that indicated both CMV infection and matching HLA type.

As regards this clonotype: Its target is not known.

Study-wide findings and caveats: There were carriers of CMV plus the relevant HLA, and cumulative public TCR beta family frequency identified them.

TCRdb independently ran MiXCR on the reads; one entry per CDR3 protein. The table has about 890,000 distinct CDR3 sequences, roughly 31% seen once. Sequenced here: cultured CD8+ T cells from PBMCs, sampled from culture after CMV antigen stimulation. This sequence was found in a human donor in good health (CMV status not recorded). Some clones in this sample may be carry-over from other donors' samples.

The DNA of the CDR3 is TGTGCCAGTAGTGCCTCCGGGACAGGGGCCTCTGGGGCCAACGTCCTGACTTTC. This sequence encodes CASSASGTGASGANVLTF. The rearrangement uses TRBV19 and TRBJ2-6; 10 nucleotides align to TRBD1. The CDR3 loop spans 18 amino acids. Germline assignment: CDR1 LNHDA and CDR2 SQIVND (reference sequence). After removal of 5 bases from V and 0 bases from J, the junction contained 7 bases not matched to a gene.